The 16 T cell receptor beta chains reported below all come from one sample, sequenced in a study of blood T cell repertoires in COVID-19. The table came from immunoSEQ multiplex PCR; TCRdb's copy has only in-frame clones and leaves some out. The repertoire has 130,000 to 150,000 clones, 80% to 90% of them found once; the top ten carry 35% to 40%. Sequencing was carried out using peripheral blood. These receptors were collected from a human donor in a cohort sampled during active COVID-19.

In this sample, this clone turned up a few times. This CDR3 reads CASSGHRDRGFSANEKLFF. CDR3 nucleotides: TGTGCCAGCAGTGGCCACCGGGACAGGGGGTTTTCGGCTAATGAAAAACTGTTTTTT. V gene TRBV2 combines with J gene TRBJ1-4; 11 nucleotides line up with TRBD1. V lost 4 bases, J lost 3 bases, and 13 bases stayed unmatched. Per germline, CDR1 SNHLY and CDR2 FYNNEI. The CDR3 is 19 amino acids.

This sequence joins TRBV29-1 and TRBJ2-3, with D possibly TRBD1 on 6 matching bases. Germline values: CDR1 SQVTM, CDR2 ANQGSEA. This CDR3 comprises 16 residues. V shed 5 bases and J shed 1 base, with 19 bases lying between them. The CDR3 spells CSVRTDGPRGTDTQYF. CDR3 nucleotides: TGCAGCGTTCGGACAGACGGACCCAGGGGCACAGATACGCAGTATTTT.

V and J are TRBV7-2 and TRBJ2-2; 10 nucleotides match TRBD2. Germline assignment: CDR1 SGHTA and CDR2 FQGNSA. V lost 7 bases to trimming and J lost 3 bases; unmatched junction nucleotides: 8. This CDR3 has 16 amino acids. The chain's CDR3 is CASTLLAGTYTGELFF. Written as DNA, the CDR3 is TGTGCCAGCACGCTACTAGCGGGGACCTACACCGGGGAGCTGTTTTTT.

This rearrangement joins TRBV7-2 to TRBJ2-1, with 9 positions matching TRBD1. After removal of 6 bases from V and 9 bases from J, the junction contained 6 bases not matched to a gene. CDR1 and CDR2 (germline): SGHTA, FQGNSA. The CDR3 totals 13 residues. The CDR3 DNA follows: TGTGCCAGCAGGGGGACAGGGACGAGTGAGCAGTTCTTC. Amino acid sequence: CASRGTGTSEQFF.

This clone appeared a few times. V gene TRBV5-1 combines with J gene TRBJ2-3; perhaps TRBD2 as D (6 bases). V was trimmed by 4 bases and J by 7 bases, leaving 7 bases between them. CDR1 SGHRS and CDR2 YFSETQ come from the germline V gene. There are 11 residues in the CDR3. The CDR3 DNA reads as TGCGCCAGCAGCGGGGGGAATACGCAGTATTTT. This translates into CASSGGNTQYF.

The chain has TRBV20-1 and TRBJ1-1; TRBD1 is a possible D gene (6 bases). The CDR3 runs to 11 residues. Trimming removed 4 bases from V and 9 bases from J, with 12 bases in between. Germline lookup yields CDR1 DFQATT and CDR2 SNEGSKA (reference sequence). In DNA form, the CDR3 reads TGCAGTGCTATCTCGCAGGGGCAAGCTTTCTTT. Translated, it gives CSAISQGQAFF.

The V gene is TRBV27, the J gene TRBJ2-1, with 12 positions matching TRBD2. CDR1 and CDR2 (germline): MNHEY, SMNVEV (reference sequence). This CDR3 region has 19 residues. Trimming took 0 bases from V and 3 from J; bases not matched to a gene: 9. This CDR3 reads CASSLSTRLAGARYNEQFF. CDR3 nucleotide sequence: TGTGCCAGCAGTTTATCGACCCGACTAGCGGGGGCCCGCTACAATGAGCAGTTCTTC.

V and J are TRBV2 and TRBJ1-5; D unclear. The CDR3 extends over 13 amino acids. Trimming took off 3 bases at V and 3 bases at J, with 6 bases between the two ends. Germline values: CDR1 SNHLY, CDR2 FYNNEI. CDR3 in amino acids: CASSDGNNQPQHF. The CDR3 DNA follows: TGTGCCAGCAGTGACGGGAACAATCAGCCCCAGCATTTT.

This clone showed up just a few times. The rearrangement links TRBV9 to TRBJ2-7, with D possibly matching TRBD1 (6 bases). The ends were cut back, 0 bases at V and 1 base at J, with 11 bases in the middle. The length of the CDR3 is 15 residues. Germline loops: CDR1 SGDLS, CDR2 YYNGEE. This CDR3 reads CASSVAAGQSYEQYF. CDR3 bases: TGTGCCAGCAGCGTAGCTGCCGGACAGTCCTACGAGCAGTACTTC.

This chain joins TRBV6-2 or TRBV6-3 and TRBJ2-7, with a possible D match to TRBD1 (5 bases). The germline V gene has CDR1 MNHEY and CDR2 SVGEGT. This CDR3 comprises 14 residues. Between the trimmed V and J ends, which lost 0 bases and 2 bases, there was a span of 8 bases. The CDR3: CASSYSRETYEQYF. CDR3 nucleotide sequence: TGTGCCAGCAGTTACTCCAGGGAAACCTACGAGCAGTACTTC.

The gene calls are TRBV5-1 and TRBJ2-3; a possible D gene is TRBD1 (5 bases). The CDR3 totals 15 residues. The germline gives CDR1 SGHRS, CDR2 YFSETQ. V dropped 3 bases and J dropped 3 bases, with 14 bases sitting between them. CDR3: CASSSQPAGTDTQYF. CDR3 nucleotide sequence: TGCGCCAGCAGCTCCCAACCAGCAGGGACAGATACGCAGTATTTT.

This clone has a handful of counts. The J gene is TRBJ2-2, the V gene TRBV28; tentative D call: TRBD1 (6 bases). Trimming left V 6 bases short and J 0 bases short, with 17 bases between. Per germline, CDR1 MDHEN and CDR2 SYDVKM. The CDR3 consists of 17 residues. The CDR3 bases are TGTGCCAGCAGCCCCCAGCGCCGGACAGCGAACACCGGGGAGCTGTTTTTT. This gives the protein CASSPQRRTANTGELFF. The variable domain in full, with the rest retrieved from reference TRBV28 and TRBJ2-2, is DVKVTQSSRYLVKRTGEKVFLECVQDMDHENMFWYRQDPGLGLRLIYFSYDVKMKEKGDIPEGYSVSREKKERFSLILESASTNQTSMYLCASSPQRRTANTGELFFGEGSRLTVL.

The V gene is TRBV6-1, the J gene TRBJ1-3, with a weak D call TRBD1 (5 bases). This CDR3 comprises 14 residues. Germline CDR1 reads MNHNS; CDR2 reads SASEGT. Trimming took 2 bases from V and 3 from J, leaving 8 bases between them. The CDR3 region has the DNA TGTGCCAGCAGTGAACGGGGGTTTGGAAACACCATATATTTT. The encoded protein is CASSERGFGNTIYF.

This rearrangement joins TRBV3-1 (or the pseudogene TRBV3-2) to TRBJ2-3, with a tentative D call TRBD2 (5 bases). This CDR3 spans 13 amino acids. Trimming pared 5 bases from V and 2 bases from J, leaving 8 bases between. Germline V gives CDR1 LGHDT, CDR2 YNNKEL (reference sequence). The CDR3 DNA is TGTGCCAGCAGCGGACTCTCCACAGATACGCAGTATTTT. Translating it yields CASSGLSTDTQYF.

This chain uses TRBV11-2 with TRBJ2-5; the D gene is possibly TRBD1 (6 bases). The germline V gene has CDR1 SGHAT and CDR2 FQNNGV. The CDR3 runs 17 residues. Trimming shortened V by 2 bases and J by 0 bases, and 16 bases separated the two germline ends. DNA of the CDR3: TGTGCCAGCAGCTTAAGGGGCAGGGGATTGGACCAAGAGACCCAGTACTTC. This gives the protein CASSLRGRGLDQETQYF.

The chain has TRBV5-4 and TRBJ1-5; D is perhaps TRBD1 (6 bases). The CDR3 is 14 amino acids. Trimming left V 2 bases short and J 2 bases short, with 8 bases between. Germline CDR1 and CDR2: SGHNT and YYREEE (reference sequence). CDR3 nucleotide sequence: TGTGCCAGCAGCTTAGGGGGGGGCAATCAGCCCCAGCATTTT. It translates to CASSLGGGNQPQHF.